Following are 8 T cell receptor beta chains from one sample sequenced in a study of blood T cell repertoires in COVID-19. Some clones are missing from TCRdb's copy, which holds only in-frame ones; the method was immunoSEQ multiplex PCR. The sample lists about 170,000 clones; about nine tenths were seen once. Source material: peripheral blood. These receptors were taken from a woman aged 60-75 years with COVID-19, enrolled during active disease.

The J gene is TRBJ1-2, the V gene TRBV10-3; TRBD1 matches 7 bases. Germline-derived CDR1 and CDR2 are ENHRY and SYGVKD. The CDR3 runs to 15 residues. Losses at the gene ends were 6 bases for V and 7 bases for J; bases not matched to a gene: 14. The CDR3 nucleotides are TGTGCCATCAGAGGGGACAGCCACTTCGCGAGTGGCTACACCTTC. This translates into CAIRGDSHFASGYTF.

The chain is built from TRBV30 and TRBJ1-1; tentative D call: TRBD1 (6 bases). The CDR3 is 14 amino acids. Germline V gene sequence: CDR1 GTSNPN, CDR2 SVGIG (reference sequence). The V and J ends lost 0 bases and 6 bases respectively, with 14 bases between them. CDR3 region: CAWSVTGGGSEAFF. DNA for the CDR3: TGTGCCTGGAGTGTTACGGGGGGCGGATCTGAAGCTTTCTTT.

This CDR3 reads CASSSRGRLGGTQYF. CDR3 coding DNA: TGTGCCAGCAGCTCTCGGGGACGGCTAGGGGGGACCCAGTACTTC. This rearrangement joins TRBV7-9 to TRBJ2-5, with D maybe TRBD1 (6 bases). With 4 bases removed from V and 7 bases from J, the gap between germline ends came to 19 bases. Germline V CDR1 and CDR2: SEHNR, FQNEAQ (reference sequence). The CDR3 contains 15 residues. The whole variable domain, filled in from reference TRBV7-9 and TRBJ2-5, reads DTGVSQNPRHKITKRGQNVTFRCDPISEHNRLYWYRQTLGQGPEFLTYFQNEAQLEKSRLLSDRFSAERPKGSFSTLEIQRTEQGDSAMYLCASSSRGRLGGTQYFGPGTRLLVL.

The J gene is TRBJ2-3, the V gene TRBV6-5; maybe TRBD1 (8 bases). Germline values: CDR1 MNHEY, CDR2 SVGAGI. The CDR3 has 13 residues. V gave up 8 bases and J gave up 9 bases, with 18 bases separating them. The DNA for the CDR3 is TGTGCCAGCGTACAAACACAGGGGGGGACGCAGTATTTT. Amino acids: CASVQTQGGTQYF.

The chain couples TRBV7-2 to TRBJ2-7, with 13 nucleotides matching TRBD2. The CDR3 spans 17 residues. The V gene end was trimmed by 1 base and the J gene end by 5 bases; junction bases not matched to a gene: 8. Germline V CDR1 and CDR2: SGHTA, FQGNSA. CDR3 DNA sequence: TGTGCCAGCAGCTTAGTCCGCCCGGGACTAGCGGGAAACGAGCAGTACTTC. This codes for CASSLVRPGLAGNEQYF.

The genes are TRBV20-1 and TRBJ2-1; D call uncertain. The CDR3 is 11 amino acids. V lost 2 bases and J 9 bases, leaving 8 bases between the germline ends. The germline V gene encodes CDR1 DFQATT and CDR2 SNEGSKA (reference sequence). The CDR3: CSARQAVEQFF. CDR3 DNA sequence: TGCAGTGCTAGACAGGCCGTTGAGCAGTTCTTC.

The rearrangement links TRBV11-2 to TRBJ2-7; D call uncertain. Germline V gene lookup returns CDR1 SGHAT and CDR2 FQNNGV. The CDR3 loop spans 14 amino acids. V was pared by 0 bases and J by 0 bases, with 6 bases between. The CDR3 DNA sequence: TGTGCCAGCAGCTTAGATTACAACTCCTACGAGCAGTACTTC. Translation gives CASSLDYNSYEQYF.

The chain employs TRBV27 and TRBJ2-5, with D perhaps TRBD1 (6 bases). CDR1 MNHEY and CDR2 SMNVEV come from the germline V gene (reference sequence). Trimming stripped 4 bases from V and 5 bases from J, with 14 bases between. The CDR3 is 14 residues long. The CDR3 here is CASSYGQGHETQYF. The CDR3 bases are TGTGCCAGCAGTTACGGGCAGGGGCACGAGACCCAGTACTTC.